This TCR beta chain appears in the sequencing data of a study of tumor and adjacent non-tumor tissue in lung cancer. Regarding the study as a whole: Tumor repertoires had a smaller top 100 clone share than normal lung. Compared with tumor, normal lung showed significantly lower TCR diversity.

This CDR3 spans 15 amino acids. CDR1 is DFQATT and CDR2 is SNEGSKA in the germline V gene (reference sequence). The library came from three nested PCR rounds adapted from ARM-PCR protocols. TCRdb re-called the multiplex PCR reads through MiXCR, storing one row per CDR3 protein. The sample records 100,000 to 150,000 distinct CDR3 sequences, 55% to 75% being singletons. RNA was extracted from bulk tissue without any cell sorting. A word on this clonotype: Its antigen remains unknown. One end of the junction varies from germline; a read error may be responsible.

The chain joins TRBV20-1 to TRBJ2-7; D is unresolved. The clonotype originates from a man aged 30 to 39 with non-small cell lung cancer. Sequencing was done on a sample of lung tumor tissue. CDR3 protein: CSPRDQGIAKEEQYF. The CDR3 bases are TGCAGTCCTAGAGATCAAGGGATAGCCAAGGAGGAGCAGTACTTC.